This record covers a single T cell receptor beta chain. These data come from a study of Ad26.COV2.S vaccination and SARS-CoV-2 variants. Study as a whole: By the intramuscular route, Ad26.COV2.S was given once, or twice 56 days apart.

This CDR3 spans 16 amino acids. Trimming took off 2 bases at V and 7 bases at J, with 18 bases between the two ends. Germline V gene lookup returns CDR1 MNHNS and CDR2 SASEGT. TCRdb's table, derived via immunoSEQ multiplex PCR, lists solely in-frame clones and lacks some. The data show over 450,000 clones, about nine tenths seen once. The treatment here: roughly 19 received Ad26.COV2.S at low or high dose, single or two shots; a few received placebo; per-sample allocation not given. All samples were drawn on day 63, counting from the first vaccine or placebo injection. The sequencing used peripheral blood, collected in a trial of Ad26.COV2.S vaccine versus placebo. This clonotype was obtained from a person between 18 and 65 years old who received the Ad26.COV2.S COVID-19 vaccine or a placebo. The chain uses TRBV6-1 and TRBJ1-5; tentative D call: TRBD1 (6 bases). As DNA, the CDR3 is TGTGCCAGCAGTGAACTCGGCCAGGGGACGTCCCAGCCCCAGCATTTT. Amino acid sequence: CASSELGQGTSQPQHF.